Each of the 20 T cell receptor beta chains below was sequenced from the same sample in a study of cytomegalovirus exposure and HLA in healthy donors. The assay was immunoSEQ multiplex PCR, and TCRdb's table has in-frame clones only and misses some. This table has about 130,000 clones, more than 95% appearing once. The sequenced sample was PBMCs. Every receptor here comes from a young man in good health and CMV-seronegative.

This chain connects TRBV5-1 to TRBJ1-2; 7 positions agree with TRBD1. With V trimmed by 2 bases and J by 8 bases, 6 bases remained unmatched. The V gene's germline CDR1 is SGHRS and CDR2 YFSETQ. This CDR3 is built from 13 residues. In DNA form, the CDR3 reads TGCGCCAGCAGCTTTACAGGGGTGGAGGGCTACACCTTC. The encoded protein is CASSFTGVEGYTF.

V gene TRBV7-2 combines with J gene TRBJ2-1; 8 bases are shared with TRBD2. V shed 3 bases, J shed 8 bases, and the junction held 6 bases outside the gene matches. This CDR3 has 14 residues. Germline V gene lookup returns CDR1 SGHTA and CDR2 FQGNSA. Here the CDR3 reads CASSFGTRSYEQFF. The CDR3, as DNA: TGTGCCAGCAGCTTCGGGACTAGGTCTTATGAGCAGTTCTTC.

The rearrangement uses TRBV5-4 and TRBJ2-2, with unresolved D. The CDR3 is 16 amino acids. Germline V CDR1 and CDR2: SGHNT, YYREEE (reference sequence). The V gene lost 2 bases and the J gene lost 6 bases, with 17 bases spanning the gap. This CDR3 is CASSLKLILYAGELFF. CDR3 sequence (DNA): TGTGCCAGCAGCTTAAAACTTATCCTCTACGCCGGGGAGCTGTTTTTT.

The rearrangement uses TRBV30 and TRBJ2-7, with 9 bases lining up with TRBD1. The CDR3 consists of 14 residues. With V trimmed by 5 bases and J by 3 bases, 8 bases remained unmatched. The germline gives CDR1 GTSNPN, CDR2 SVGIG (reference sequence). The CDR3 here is CAWRSRDRDYEQYF. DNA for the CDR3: TGTGCCTGGCGGTCCCGGGACAGGGACTACGAGCAGTACTTC.

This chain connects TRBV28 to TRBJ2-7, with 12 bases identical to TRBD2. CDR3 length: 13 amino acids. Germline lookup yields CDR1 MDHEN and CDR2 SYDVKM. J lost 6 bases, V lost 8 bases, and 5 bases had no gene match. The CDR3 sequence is CASETSGSFEQYF. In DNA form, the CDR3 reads TGTGCCAGCGAGACTAGCGGGAGTTTCGAGCAGTACTTC.

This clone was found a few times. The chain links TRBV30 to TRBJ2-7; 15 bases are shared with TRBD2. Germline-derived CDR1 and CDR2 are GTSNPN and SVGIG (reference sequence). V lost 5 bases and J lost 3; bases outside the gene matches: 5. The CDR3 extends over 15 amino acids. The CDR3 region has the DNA TGTGCCTGGGGACTAGCGGGAGGGCTAGACTACGAGCAGTACTTC. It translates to CAWGLAGGLDYEQYF.

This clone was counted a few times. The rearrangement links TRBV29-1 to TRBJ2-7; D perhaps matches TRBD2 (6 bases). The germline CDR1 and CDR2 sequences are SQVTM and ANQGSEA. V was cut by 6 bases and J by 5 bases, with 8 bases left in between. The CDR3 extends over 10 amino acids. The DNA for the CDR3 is TGCAGCGTCTGGGGGGACGAGCAGTACTTC. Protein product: CSVWGDEQYF.

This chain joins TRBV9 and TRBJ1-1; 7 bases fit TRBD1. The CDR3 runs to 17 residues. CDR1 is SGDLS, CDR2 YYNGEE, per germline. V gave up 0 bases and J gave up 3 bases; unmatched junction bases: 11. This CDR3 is CASSVVGSQRGHTEAFF. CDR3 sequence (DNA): TGTGCCAGCAGCGTAGTAGGGTCACAGAGGGGGCACACTGAAGCTTTCTTT. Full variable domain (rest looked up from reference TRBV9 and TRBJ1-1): DSGVTQTPKHLITATGQRVTLRCSPRSGDLSVYWYQQSLDQGLQFLIQYYNGEERAKGNILERFSAQQFPDLHSELNLSSLELGDSALYFCASSVVGSQRGHTEAFFGQGTRLTVV.

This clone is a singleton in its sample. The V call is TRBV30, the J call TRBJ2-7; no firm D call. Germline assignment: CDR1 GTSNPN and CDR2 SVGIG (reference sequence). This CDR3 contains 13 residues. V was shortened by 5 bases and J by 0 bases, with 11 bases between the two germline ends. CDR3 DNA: TGTGCCTGGGTTGGTTACAGCTCCTACGAGCAGTACTTC. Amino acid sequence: CAWVGYSSYEQYF.

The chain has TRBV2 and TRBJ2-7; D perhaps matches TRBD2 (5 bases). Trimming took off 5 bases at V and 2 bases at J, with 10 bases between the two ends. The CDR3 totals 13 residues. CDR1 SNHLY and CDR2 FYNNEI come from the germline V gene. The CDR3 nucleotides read TGTGCCAGCAGTCGCACTAGAGCCTACGAGCAGTACTTC. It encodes CASSRTRAYEQYF.

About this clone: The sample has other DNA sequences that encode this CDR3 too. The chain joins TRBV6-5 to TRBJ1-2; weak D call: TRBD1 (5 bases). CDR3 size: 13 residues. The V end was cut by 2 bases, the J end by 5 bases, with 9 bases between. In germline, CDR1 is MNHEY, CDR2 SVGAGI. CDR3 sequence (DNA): TGTGCCAGCAGTTACCGTCAGGGTTATGGCTACACCTTC. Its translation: CASSYRQGYGYTF.

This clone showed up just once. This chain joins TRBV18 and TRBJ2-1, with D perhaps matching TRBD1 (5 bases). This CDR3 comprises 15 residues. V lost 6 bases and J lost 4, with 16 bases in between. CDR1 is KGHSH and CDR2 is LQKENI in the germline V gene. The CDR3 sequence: CASSRVSGSYNEQFF. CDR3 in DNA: TGTGCCAGCTCTAGAGTGTCAGGGTCGTACAATGAGCAGTTCTTC.

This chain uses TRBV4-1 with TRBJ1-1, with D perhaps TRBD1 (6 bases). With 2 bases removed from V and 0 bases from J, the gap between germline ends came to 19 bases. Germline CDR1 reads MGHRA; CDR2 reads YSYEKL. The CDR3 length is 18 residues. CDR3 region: CASSQTSILGTMNTEAFF. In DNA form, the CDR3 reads TGCGCCAGCAGCCAAACCTCTATTCTTGGGACAATGAACACTGAAGCTTTCTTT.

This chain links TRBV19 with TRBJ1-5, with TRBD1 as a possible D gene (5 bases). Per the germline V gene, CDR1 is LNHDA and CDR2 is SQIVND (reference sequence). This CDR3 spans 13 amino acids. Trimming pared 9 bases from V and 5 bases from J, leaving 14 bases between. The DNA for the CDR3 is TGTGCCAGCGAAACAGGTACTTATCAGCCCCAGCATTTT. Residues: CASETGTYQPQHF.

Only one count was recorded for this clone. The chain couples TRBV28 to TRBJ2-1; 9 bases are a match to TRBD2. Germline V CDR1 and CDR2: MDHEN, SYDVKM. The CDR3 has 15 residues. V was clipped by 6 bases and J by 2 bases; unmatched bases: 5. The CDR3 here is CASRSGGGAYNEQFF. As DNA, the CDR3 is TGTGCCAGCAGGTCGGGCGGGGGGGCCTACAATGAGCAGTTCTTC.

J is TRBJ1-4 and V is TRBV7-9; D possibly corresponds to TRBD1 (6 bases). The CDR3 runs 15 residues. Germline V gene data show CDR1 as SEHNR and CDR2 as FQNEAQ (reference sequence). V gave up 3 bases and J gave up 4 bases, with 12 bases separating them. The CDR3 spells CASSFDTGSNEKLFF. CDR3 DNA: TGTGCCAGCAGCTTTGACACAGGGAGTAATGAAAAACTGTTTTTT.

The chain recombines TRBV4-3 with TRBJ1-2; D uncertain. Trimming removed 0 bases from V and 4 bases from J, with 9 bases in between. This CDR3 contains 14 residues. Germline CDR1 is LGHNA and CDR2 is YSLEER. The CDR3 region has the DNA TGCGCCAGCAGCCAAGAAGCCAGGCCCTATGGCTACACCTTC. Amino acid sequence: CASSQEARPYGYTF.

The chain's CDR3 is CASSLVGTGDYEQYF. The CDR3, as DNA: TGTGCCAGCAGCTTGGTCGGGACAGGGGACTACGAGCAGTACTTC. The rearrangement uses TRBV5-6 and TRBJ2-7; TRBD1 agrees at 10 bases. The ends lost 0 bases at V and 3 bases at J; junction bases unmatched: 3. The CDR3 is made up of 15 amino acids. Germline V gene lookup returns CDR1 SGHDT and CDR2 YYEEEE.

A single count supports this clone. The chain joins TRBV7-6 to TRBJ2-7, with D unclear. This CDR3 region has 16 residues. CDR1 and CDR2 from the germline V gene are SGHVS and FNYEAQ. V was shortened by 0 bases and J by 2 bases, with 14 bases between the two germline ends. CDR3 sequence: CASSLAARMDTYEQYF. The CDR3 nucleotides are TGTGCCAGCAGCTTAGCAGCCAGGATGGATACCTACGAGCAGTACTTC.

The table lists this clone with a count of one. In nucleotides, the CDR3 is TGTGCCAGCAGCGGAGTGGCCCGTGAAGCTTTCTTT. Protein: CASSGVAREAFF. V gene TRBV5-4 combines with J gene TRBJ1-1; D is unclear. This CDR3 contains 12 residues. CDR1 is SGHNT and CDR2 is YYREEE in the germline V gene (reference sequence). V shed 4 bases and J shed 7 bases, with 11 bases lying between them.